This T cell receptor beta chain derives from a study of blood T cell repertoires in COVID-19. Some clones are missing from TCRdb's copy, which holds only in-frame ones; the method was immunoSEQ multiplex PCR. The sample lists roughly 59,000 clones, roughly 80% occurring once. The germline CDR1 and CDR2 sequences are LGHDT and YNNKEL (reference sequence). This CDR3 is built from 15 residues. The V end was cut by 1 base, the J end by 5 bases, with 12 bases between. This chain uses TRBV3-1 (or the pseudogene TRBV3-2) with TRBJ1-3; perhaps TRBD1 as D (6 bases). The sequenced sample consisted of peripheral blood. The TCR sequence derives from an older man with acute or convalescent COVID-19. The CDR3 reads CASSQATGIRNTIYF. The CDR3 coding sequence is TGTGCCAGCAGCCAAGCAACAGGGATTCGAAACACCATATATTTT.